The table lists the clone carrying this T cell receptor beta chain with a few counts. The antigen remains undetermined. This record belongs to a study of response to subunit inactivated influenza vaccine. Findings of the study overall: Authors suggested each seasonal influenza vaccination recruits few new T cells.

One entry per CDR3 protein, called by TCRdb with MiXCR from the RT-PCR reads. The sample has more than 450,000 distinct CDR3 sequences, 10% to 15% seen once; the top ten hold about 9.4%. The CDR3 consists of 15 residues. V lost 4 bases to trimming and J lost 4 bases; unmatched junction nucleotides: 7. CDR1 is LGHNA, CDR2 YSLEER, per germline. Sequenced material: PBMCs from blood, taken on the day of vaccination. The V call is TRBV4-3, the J call TRBJ2-5, with 9 nucleotides matching TRBD1. This TCR derives from a man aged 45-65 years who received an inactivated influenza vaccine. Written as DNA, the CDR3 is TGCGCCAGCAGCCGGACAGGGGTTTTTGGAGAGACCCAGTACTTC. This translates into CASSRTGVFGETQYF.